Listed here are 32 T cell receptor beta chains from one sample, sequenced in a study of tumour-infiltrating T cells in Burkitt lymphoma. TCRdb's copy holds only in-frame clones and misses some; the assay was immunoSEQ multiplex PCR. The table has around 45,000 clones, approximately 31% seen once. Sequenced sample: tumor tissue. These receptors came from a human donor with Burkitt lymphoma.

J is TRBJ1-1 and V is TRBV9; the D is unclear. This CDR3 is 14 amino acids long. Trimming pared 4 bases from V and 5 bases from J, leaving 15 bases between. Germline V CDR1 and CDR2: SGDLS, YYNGEE. The CDR3 DNA reads TGTGCCAGCAGCTGGATTCAAACGGCGACTGAAGCTTTCTTT. Amino acids: CASSWIQTATEAFF.

CDR3: CASSPQPIEATGGTQYF. As DNA, the CDR3 is TGTGCCAGCAGCCCCCAACCTATCGAGGCGACAGGTGGTACCCAGTACTTC. The rearrangement joins TRBV9 to TRBJ2-5; TRBD1 might be the D (6 bases). Deletions cut 4 bases from V and 8 bases from J, with 27 bases between. The length of the CDR3 is 17 residues. CDR1 is SGDLS and CDR2 is YYNGEE in the germline V gene.

This clone was counted a few times. V gene TRBV10-3 combines with J gene TRBJ2-7; a possible D gene is TRBD1 (6 bases). The CDR3 is 15 amino acids. Germline V gives CDR1 ENHRY, CDR2 SYGVKD. Trimming left V 1 base short and J 3 bases short, with 13 bases between. CDR3 protein: CAISEYGTRGYEQYF. CDR3 DNA: TGTGCCATCAGTGAGTACGGGACAAGAGGCTACGAGCAGTACTTC.

V and J are TRBV7-9 and TRBJ2-7; D tentatively fits TRBD1 or TRBD2 (5 bases each). Trimming stripped 5 bases from V and 4 bases from J, with 9 bases between. The CDR3 has 12 residues. Germline lookup yields CDR1 SEHNR and CDR2 FQNEAQ (reference sequence). This chain's CDR3 is CASSPWGYEQYF. The CDR3 coding sequence is TGTGCCAGCAGCCCCTGGGGGTACGAGCAGTACTTC.

Note on this clone: A much larger clone is a single base away; this may be a read error. The gene calls are TRBV4-2 and TRBJ2-7, with D perhaps TRBD2 (6 bases). The CDR3 extends over 15 amino acids. CDR1 and CDR2 (germline): LGHNA, YNFKEQ. The CDR3 coding sequence is TGTGCCAACAGCCAAAGTGGGACTGGCTCCTACGAGCAGTACTTC. This encodes CANSQSGTGSYEQYF.

The chain carries TRBV29-1 and TRBJ1-1, with D perhaps matching TRBD1 (5 bases). Germline CDR1 and CDR2: SQVTM and ANQGSEA. The CDR3 is 12 amino acids. The V and J ends lost 3 bases and 1 base respectively, with 6 bases between them. The CDR3 bases are TGCAGCGTTGACGGGGGGAACACTGAAGCTTTCTTT. Protein sequence: CSVDGGNTEAFF.

The chain has TRBV4-2 and TRBJ2-2; tentatively, D is TRBD2 (5 bases). Trimming pared 0 bases from V and 6 bases from J, leaving 11 bases between. Germline CDR1 LGHNA, CDR2 YNFKEQ. The CDR3 has 15 residues. CDR3 coding DNA: TGTGCCAGCAGCCAAGATTTGTGGGGAGCCGGGGAGCTGTTTTTT. Protein product: CASSQDLWGAGELFF.

The J gene is TRBJ2-7, the V gene TRBV5-1; D is ambiguous. The V gene lost 0 bases and the J gene lost 2 bases, with 6 bases spanning the gap. This CDR3 comprises 13 residues. Per the germline V gene, CDR1 is SGHRS and CDR2 is YFSETQ. The CDR3 protein is CASSLEGPYEQYF. CDR3 bases: TGCGCCAGCAGCTTGGAAGGCCCCTACGAGCAGTACTTC.

The CDR3, as DNA: TGTGCCAGCAGCGCATTCGGGGACCCTATTGGCTACACCTTC. It is translated as CASSAFGDPIGYTF. The chain is built from TRBV5-4 and TRBJ1-2, with D possibly being TRBD1 (5 bases). CDR3 length: 14 amino acids. CDR1 is SGHNT and CDR2 is YYREEE in the germline V gene (reference sequence). Trimming took 4 bases from V and 7 from J, leaving 17 bases between them.

CDR3 in amino acids: CASSLEVGGGSYTF. The CDR3 bases are TGTGCCAGCAGCTTGGAAGTAGGGGGAGGGAGCTACACCTTC. V is TRBV5-5 and J is TRBJ1-2; a possible D gene is TRBD1 (6 bases). The CDR3 contains 14 residues. V gave up 0 bases and J gave up 9 bases, with 15 bases separating them. CDR1 SGHKS and CDR2 YYEKEE come from the germline V gene (reference sequence).

V gene TRBV6-6 combines with J gene TRBJ1-4; D is unresolved. The CDR3 contains 14 residues. V was cut by 8 bases and J by 7 bases, with 17 bases left in between. Germline assignment: CDR1 MNHNY and CDR2 SVGAGI (reference sequence). The CDR3 sequence is CASPIKTLTEKLFF. The CDR3 bases are TGTGCCAGCCCCATAAAGACCCTGACTGAAAAACTGTTTTTT.

The genes are TRBV13 and TRBJ1-3; D uncertain. Germline V gene lookup returns CDR1 PRHDT and CDR2 FYEKMQ (reference sequence). There are 17 residues in the CDR3. Trimming left V 4 bases short and J 0 bases short, with 16 bases between. The DNA of the CDR3 is TGTGCCAGCAGCTCCCCGGTGGAAGACATCTCTGGAAACACCATATATTTT. The encoded protein is CASSSPVEDISGNTIYF.

The chain links TRBV15 to TRBJ1-1, with a tentative D call TRBD1 (6 bases). V was trimmed by 5 bases and J by 6 bases, leaving 19 bases between them. Germline V lookup: CDR1 LNHNV, CDR2 YYDKDF (reference sequence). The CDR3 covers 15 residues. CDR3 bases: TGTGCCACCAGCTCCGGGGGGCTGAGGTTCGCTGAAGCTTTCTTT. Amino acid sequence: CATSSGGLRFAEAFF.

The chain recombines TRBV4-1 with TRBJ1-2; no clear D gene. Trimming took off 2 bases at V and 2 bases at J, with 12 bases between the two ends. The CDR3 runs 15 residues. CDR1 and CDR2 (germline): MGHRA, YSYEKL. The CDR3 DNA reads as TGCGCCAGCAGCCAACCGGGGAGAGCGAACTATGGCTACACCTTC. It translates to CASSQPGRANYGYTF.

V gene TRBV19 combines with J gene TRBJ1-5; TRBD1 is a possible D gene (6 bases). The germline CDR1 and CDR2 sequences are LNHDA and SQIVND (reference sequence). This CDR3 region has 13 residues. Trimming shortened V by 9 bases and J by 7 bases, and 16 bases separated the two germline ends. CDR3 nucleotide sequence: TGTGCCAGCTTCCACAGGGCTAGCCAGCCCCAGCATTTT. This sequence encodes CASFHRASQPQHF.

This clone was counted only a few times. The chain is built from TRBV4-3 and TRBJ1-2; D is ambiguous. The V gene's germline CDR1 is LGHNA and CDR2 YSLEER. Trimming shortened V by 0 bases and J by 8 bases, and 19 bases separated the two germline ends. CDR3 size: 16 residues. CDR3 DNA: TGCGCCAGCAGCCAAGAGAGATTCGGGTCCTCGGCGGGCTACACCTTC. Amino acids: CASSQERFGSSAGYTF.

This chain connects TRBV5-5 to TRBJ1-6, with no clear D. The CDR3 is 15 amino acids. With 4 bases removed from V and 6 bases from J, the gap between germline ends came to 14 bases. Looked up from germline, CDR1 is SGHKS and CDR2 is YYEKEE (reference sequence). CDR3 sequence reads: CASSGEWGSNSPLHF. The CDR3 DNA reads TGTGCCAGCAGCGGGGAATGGGGATCTAATTCACCCCTCCACTTT.

This chain connects TRBV19 to TRBJ1-1; 7 bases line up with TRBD1. Trimming at V came to 5 bases and at J to 5 bases, leaving 11 bases not matched to a gene. The CDR3 consists of 15 residues. The germline V gene has CDR1 LNHDA and CDR2 SQIVND (reference sequence). The CDR3 loop reads CASSEQGRGNTEAFF. As DNA, the CDR3 is TGTGCCAGTAGTGAACAGGGGAGGGGAAATACTGAAGCTTTCTTT.

V usage is TRBV7-2 and J usage is TRBJ1-5, with unresolved D. From germline, CDR1 is SGHTA and CDR2 FQGNSA. Trimming removed 2 bases from V and 5 bases from J, with 4 bases in between. The CDR3 is 12 amino acids. The CDR3, as DNA: TGTGCCAGCAGCTTAAGGGATCAGCCCCAGCATTTT. Its translation: CASSLRDQPQHF.

This clone showed up just a few times. This chain links TRBV5-1 with TRBJ2-3; no definite D call. The CDR3 has 12 amino acids. Trimming removed 1 base from V and 2 bases from J, with 2 bases in between. Germline CDR1 is SGHRS and CDR2 is YFSETQ. The CDR3 protein is CASSLTTDTQYF. The CDR3 DNA reads as TGCGCCAGCAGCTTGACCACAGATACGCAGTATTTT.

On this clone: The junction shows a germline mismatch at one end, possibly a read error. The chain employs TRBV6-5 and TRBJ1-4, with D unclear. The length of the CDR3 is 15 residues. Germline CDR1 and CDR2: MNHEY and SVGAGI. In DNA, the CDR3 is TGTGTCAGCAGTTCCCGGTCCCAAACGGGGGAAAAACTGTTTTTT. Its translation is CVSSSRSQTGEKLFF.

The chain uses TRBV7-2 and TRBJ2-3; no definite D call. CDR1 and CDR2 (germline): SGHTA, FQGNSA. CDR3 length equals 14 residues. Between the trimmed V and J ends, which lost 2 bases and 4 bases, there was a span of 10 bases. CDR3 sequence reads: CASSLSRFSDTQYF. CDR3 nucleotides: TGTGCCAGCAGCTTATCTAGGTTCTCAGATACGCAGTATTTT.

The genes are TRBV7-2 and TRBJ2-7; TRBD2 matches 8 bases. This CDR3 is 14 amino acids long. Trimming at V came to 2 bases and at J to 5 bases, leaving 5 bases not matched to a gene. The germline V gene has CDR1 SGHTA and CDR2 FQGNSA. The DNA for the CDR3 is TGTGCCAGCAGCTTATCGATGGGACTAGACGAGCAGTACTTC. Protein: CASSLSMGLDEQYF. The variable domain in full, with the rest retrieved from reference TRBV7-2 and TRBJ2-7, is GAGVSQSPSNKVTEKGKDVELRCDPISGHTALYWYRQSLGQGLEFLIYFQGNSAPDKSGLPSDRFSAERTGGSVSTLTIQRTQQEDSAVYLCASSLSMGLDEQYFGPGTRLTVT.

This clone was seen only a few times. The CDR3 is CASSTHRVRPEKLFF. The CDR3 nucleotides read TGTGCCAGCAGCACCCACAGGGTTCGCCCTGAAAAACTGTTTTTT. The chain recombines TRBV7-9 with TRBJ1-4; tentatively, D is TRBD1 (6 bases). The CDR3 covers 15 residues. Per the germline V gene, CDR1 is SEHNR and CDR2 is FQNEAQ (reference sequence). The V gene lost 5 bases and the J gene lost 7 bases, with 17 bases spanning the gap. The variable domain in full, completed from reference TRBV7-9 and TRBJ1-4, reads DTGVSQNPRHKITKRGQNVTFRCDPISEHNRLYWYRQTLGQGPEFLTYFQNEAQLEKSRLLSDRFSAERPKGSFSTLEIQRTEQGDSAMYLCASSTHRVRPEKLFFGSGTQLSVL.

The CDR3 protein is CASSPFRGNTEAFF. The CDR3 nucleotides are TGTGCCAGCAGTCCTTTCAGGGGAAACACTGAAGCTTTCTTT. The rearrangement links TRBV6-1 to TRBJ1-1; a weak D match, TRBD1 (6 bases). Trimming left V 5 bases short and J 2 bases short, with 12 bases between. Germline V lookup: CDR1 MNHNS, CDR2 SASEGT. This CDR3 is built from 14 residues.

This chain uses TRBV7-9 with TRBJ1-1; D is uncertain. Per the germline V gene, CDR1 is SEHNR and CDR2 is FQNEAQ (reference sequence). The CDR3 contains 11 residues. The ends were cut back, 5 bases at V and 1 base at J, with 2 bases in the middle. CDR3: CASSANTEAFF. The CDR3 DNA reads as TGTGCCAGCAGCGCGAACACTGAAGCTTTCTTT. The entire variable domain, with the rest obtained from reference TRBV7-9 and TRBJ1-1, is as follows: DTGVSQNPRHKITKRGQNVTFRCDPISEHNRLYWYRQTLGQGPEFLTYFQNEAQLEKSRLLSDRFSAERPKGSFSTLEIQRTEQGDSAMYLCASSANTEAFFGQGTRLTVV.

This chain joins TRBV29-1 and TRBJ2-7, with 12 bases aligning to TRBD1. The CDR3 runs to 13 residues. Germline-derived CDR1 and CDR2 are SQVTM and ANQGSEA. J gave up 6 bases and V 7 bases, and 7 bases lay outside the gene matches. CDR3 bases: TGCAGCGCCCTGGGACAGGGGGCGGGCGAGCAGTACTTC. It specifies CSALGQGAGEQYF.

The genes are TRBV7-2 and TRBJ2-1, with 9 bases that match TRBD2. The CDR3 is 15 residues long. V gave up 5 bases and J gave up 2 bases; unmatched junction bases: 4. CDR1 is SGHTA, CDR2 FQGNSA, per germline. The CDR3 sequence is CASSPRTSAYNEQFF. As DNA, the CDR3 is TGTGCCAGCAGCCCTCGGACTAGCGCCTACAATGAGCAGTTCTTC.

This clone showed up just a few times. V gene TRBV13 combines with J gene TRBJ2-2; D is unresolved. V was cut by 1 base and J by 6 bases, with 3 bases left in between. The CDR3 is 12 amino acids. Germline loops: CDR1 PRHDT, CDR2 FYEKMQ (reference sequence). CDR3 amino acids: CASSLVAGELFF. CDR3 DNA: TGTGCCAGCAGCTTAGTCGCCGGGGAGCTGTTTTTT.

Only a few counts were recorded for this clone. CDR3 bases: TGTGCCAGCAGTTCGGACAGGGGATATCAGCCCCAGCATTTT. Its translation: CASSSDRGYQPQHF. The chain combines TRBV2 with TRBJ1-5; 9 nucleotides agree with TRBD1. This CDR3 region has 14 residues. V trimming: 5 bases; J trimming: 5 bases; junction bases outside the gene matches: 4. Germline V gene lookup returns CDR1 SNHLY and CDR2 FYNNEI.

This clone has only a few counts. V gene TRBV5-6 combines with J gene TRBJ2-5; 7 bases match TRBD1. CDR1 is SGHDT and CDR2 is YYEEEE in the germline V gene. V lost 2 bases to trimming and J lost 2 bases; unmatched junction nucleotides: 0. The CDR3 has 13 amino acids. The CDR3 DNA follows: TGTGCCAGCAGCTTACAGGGGCAAGAGACCCAGTACTTC. Amino acids: CASSLQGQETQYF.

This clone was picked up a small number of times. V gene TRBV7-9 combines with J gene TRBJ2-1, with 10 nucleotides matching TRBD1. The CDR3 consists of 17 residues. From germline, CDR1 is SEHNR and CDR2 FQNEAQ (reference sequence). V dropped 5 bases and J dropped 7; count of bases not matched to a gene: 14. This chain's CDR3 is CASSEGSGTGAFNEQFF. Here the CDR3 DNA reads TGTGCCAGCAGCGAGGGGTCCGGGACAGGGGCCTTTAATGAGCAGTTCTTC. Full variable domain (missing parts from reference TRBV7-9 and TRBJ2-1): DTGVSQNPRHKITKRGQNVTFRCDPISEHNRLYWYRQTLGQGPEFLTYFQNEAQLEKSRLLSDRFSAERPKGSFSTLEIQRTEQGDSAMYLCASSEGSGTGAFNEQFFGPGTRLTVL.